This passage covers 25 T cell receptor beta chains from one sample sequenced in a study of T cells after somatic rescue of genetic block. Measured with immunoSEQ multiplex PCR; TCRdb has only the in-frame clones, and not every one. The profile covers 110,000 or so clones, with approximately 90% appearing a single time and less than 1.5% taken by the ten largest. The specimen was peripheral blood mononuclear cells (PBMCs). The receptors derive from a woman between 18 and 29 years old.

The chain carries TRBV7-2 and TRBJ1-2, with D maybe TRBD1 (5 bases). Germline V gene data show CDR1 as SGHTA and CDR2 as FQGNSA. The CDR3 totals 16 residues. Trimming took off 0 bases at V and 2 bases at J, with 13 bases between the two ends. The CDR3 sequence is CASSLAVQELNYGYTF. In DNA, the CDR3 is TGTGCCAGCAGCTTAGCGGTACAGGAATTAAACTATGGCTACACCTTC.

This clone was counted once. The chain joins TRBV7-2 to TRBJ1-3, with a tentative D call TRBD1 (5 bases). CDR1 and CDR2 (germline): SGHTA, FQGNSA. V was pared by 4 bases and J by 4 bases, with 14 bases between. The CDR3 is made up of 15 amino acids. CDR3 DNA sequence: TGTGCCAGCAGCTCGGTTTCAGGGCCCGGAAACACCATATATTTT. Its translation is CASSSVSGPGNTIYF.

V is TRBV9 and J is TRBJ2-6; D is unresolved. This CDR3 has 15 amino acids. Per the germline V gene, CDR1 is SGDLS and CDR2 is YYNGEE. Trimming shortened V by 4 bases and J by 0 bases, and 8 bases separated the two germline ends. CDR3 sequence reads: CASSPRSSGANVLTF. The CDR3 nucleotides read TGTGCCAGCAGCCCCCGGTCCTCTGGGGCCAACGTCCTGACTTTC.

This chain's CDR3 is CASSGMGADSPLHF. In nucleotides, the CDR3 is TGTGCCAGCAGTGGTATGGGGGCCGATTCACCCCTCCACTTT. V and J are TRBV2 and TRBJ1-6, with D tentatively TRBD1 (6 bases). This CDR3 comprises 14 residues. The V end lost 4 bases, the J end lost 8 bases, and 12 bases lay between the germline ends. Germline CDR1 and CDR2: SNHLY and FYNNEI.

The chain recombines TRBV4-1 with TRBJ1-1; D may be TRBD1 (5 bases). The CDR3 sequence is 15 residues long. The V and J ends lost 4 bases and 0 bases respectively, with 12 bases between them. The germline V gene has CDR1 MGHRA and CDR2 YSYEKL. Written as DNA, the CDR3 is TGCGCCAGCAGCCGGGGGAGTAAGGTGAACACTGAAGCTTTCTTT. It specifies CASSRGSKVNTEAFF.

As regards this clone: Other DNA sequences in the sample encode the same CDR3. The V call is TRBV10-3, the J call TRBJ2-7; D is tentatively TRBD1 or TRBD2 (5 bases each). Per germline, CDR1 ENHRY and CDR2 SYGVKD. This CDR3 is built from 13 residues. V gave up 3 bases and J gave up 1 base, with 7 bases separating them. CDR3 nucleotides: TGTGCCATCAGTGATGGGGGATCCTACGAGCAGTACTTC. Translating it yields CAISDGGSYEQYF.

V gene TRBV15 combines with J gene TRBJ1-6; D is unresolved. The length of the CDR3 is 14 residues. Germline V gives CDR1 LNHNV, CDR2 YYDKDF (reference sequence). The ends were cut back, 1 base at V and 10 bases at J, with 11 bases in the middle. The CDR3 region is CATSRGASGSPLHF. The CDR3 region has the DNA TGTGCCACCAGCAGAGGGGCGTCGGGGTCACCCCTCCACTTT.

The chain links TRBV7-6 to TRBJ2-3; 13 bases agree with TRBD2. V gave up 4 bases and J gave up 4 bases; unmatched junction bases: 11. Germline V gene sequence: CDR1 SGHVS, CDR2 FNYEAQ. The CDR3 loop spans 18 amino acids. The CDR3 sequence: CASSSLAGGPQVADTQYF. In nucleotides, the CDR3 is TGTGCCAGCAGCTCACTAGCGGGGGGGCCGCAAGTCGCAGATACGCAGTATTTT.

V gene TRBV10-1 combines with J gene TRBJ1-2; D ambiguous. The germline gives CDR1 WNHNN, CDR2 SYGVQD (reference sequence). V was shortened by 8 bases and J by 8 bases, with 24 bases between the two germline ends. The CDR3 length is 15 residues. CDR3 sequence (DNA): TGCGCCAGCCGAGGCCCGAACAGTGAGGCGGAGGGCTACACCTTC. As protein: CASRGPNSEAEGYTF.

In its sample, this clone was seen once. The V gene is TRBV5-4, the J gene TRBJ2-7; tentatively, D is TRBD1 or TRBD2 (5 bases each). V lost 4 bases and J 2 bases, leaving 13 bases between the germline ends. The CDR3 is 14 residues long. Per germline, CDR1 SGHNT and CDR2 YYREEE (reference sequence). CDR3 protein: CASSPGTETYEQYF. The CDR3 region has the DNA TGTGCCAGCAGCCCCGGGACGGAAACCTACGAGCAGTACTTC.

This chain joins TRBV5-6 and TRBJ2-5, with D possibly matching TRBD2 (6 bases). V was shortened by 5 bases and J by 5 bases, with 19 bases between the two germline ends. The V gene's germline CDR1 is SGHDT and CDR2 YYEEEE. This CDR3 has 15 residues. This CDR3 reads CASSLGGLSRETQYF. DNA for the CDR3: TGTGCCAGCAGTCTCGGGGGTTTGTCGAGGGAGACCCAGTACTTC. Together with reference TRBV5-6 and TRBJ2-5, the CDR3 gives the full variable domain: DAGVTQSPTHLIKTRGQQVTLRCSPKSGHDTVSWYQQALGQGPQFIFQYYEEEERQRGNFPDRFSGHQFPNYSSELNVNALLLGDSALYLCASSLGGLSRETQYFGPGTRLLVL.

V and J are TRBV7-8 and TRBJ1-1, with 8 bases fitting TRBD1. The J segment lost 4 bases and the V segment lost 3 bases, leaving 7 bases of the junction unmatched. The CDR3 is 15 residues long. CDR1 and CDR2 (germline): SGHVS, FQNEAQ. Written as DNA, the CDR3 is TGTGCCAGCAGCTTCCAGGGGGCGGGAGGCACTGAAGCTTTCTTT. Translating it yields CASSFQGAGGTEAFF.

This clone was seen once. V is TRBV5-1 and J is TRBJ1-1; tentatively, D is TRBD1 (5 bases). V was shortened by 3 bases and J by 4 bases, with 16 bases between the two germline ends. The V gene's germline CDR1 is SGHRS and CDR2 YFSETQ. The CDR3 length is 15 residues. CDR3 bases: TGCGCCAGCAGCTCCTCCGGGACCCCGGGCACTGAAGCTTTCTTT. Translated, it gives CASSSSGTPGTEAFF.

This clone was counted a single time. The chain has TRBV6-5 and TRBJ2-7, with D perhaps TRBD2 (7 bases). Trimming left V 4 bases short and J 0 bases short, with 16 bases between. Germline CDR1 reads MNHEY; CDR2 reads SVGAGI. The CDR3 is 16 amino acids. The CDR3 DNA sequence: TGTGCCAGCAGTTCCCTACCCGGGGGGCCCTCCTACGAGCAGTACTTC. Translating gives CASSSLPGGPSYEQYF.

The V and J genes are TRBV5-1 and TRBJ2-5, with 9 bases aligning to TRBD1. V dropped 4 bases and J dropped 2; count of bases not matched to a gene: 6. Germline loops: CDR1 SGHRS, CDR2 YFSETQ. This CDR3 has 15 amino acids. The CDR3 bases are TGCGCCAGCAGCCCCGGGACAGGGAGTCAAGAGACCCAGTACTTC. Translating gives CASSPGTGSQETQYF. The full variable domain, with the rest looked up from reference TRBV5-1 and TRBJ2-5, is KAGVTQTPRYLIKTRGQQVTLSCSPISGHRSVSWYQQTPGQGLQFLFEYFSETQRNKGNFPGRFSGRQFSNSRSEMNVSTLELGDSALYLCASSPGTGSQETQYFGPGTRLLVL.

This chain links TRBV2 with TRBJ1-2, with 7 bases lining up with TRBD1. V lost 1 base, J lost 8 bases, and 7 bases stayed unmatched. Germline CDR1 reads SNHLY; CDR2 reads FYNNEI. This CDR3 region has 14 residues. The CDR3 DNA reads as TGTGCCAGCAGTGAAGAGACAGGGATCGGAGGCTACACCTTC. Amino acid sequence: CASSEETGIGGYTF.

This clone showed up just a few times. This rearrangement joins TRBV7-9 to TRBJ1-2; D is unclear. This CDR3 is built from 13 residues. V was pared by 9 bases and J by 3 bases, with 14 bases between. Germline V gene sequence: CDR1 SEHNR, CDR2 FQNEAQ (reference sequence). The CDR3 region has the DNA TGTGCCAGTACGGTAACCTCAGACTATGGCTACACCTTC. Its translation is CASTVTSDYGYTF.

Details on this clone: A much larger clone is a single base away; this may be a read error. This chain's CDR3 is CAGSPADRGTSGANVLTF. The CDR3 nucleotides are TGTGCCGGCAGTCCAGCGGACAGGGGGACCTCTGGGGCCAACGTCCTGACTTTC. This sequence joins TRBV6-4 and TRBJ2-6, with 10 bases identical to TRBD1. Germline-derived CDR1 and CDR2 are MRHNA and SNTAGT. This CDR3 region has 18 residues.

V is TRBV6-6 and J is TRBJ2-2; TRBD1 or TRBD2 may be the D gene (5 bases each). V lost 11 bases and J lost 7, with 11 bases in between. CDR1 is MNHNY and CDR2 is SVGAGI in the germline V gene (reference sequence). This CDR3 region has 11 residues. CDR3 amino acids: CAAGAGGELFF. DNA for the CDR3: TGTGCCGCCGGGGCCGGCGGGGAGCTGTTTTTT.

The rearrangement joins TRBV2 to TRBJ2-7; D might be TRBD1 (5 bases). V dropped 3 bases and J dropped 8 bases, with 17 bases sitting between them. Germline-derived CDR1 and CDR2 are SNHLY and FYNNEI. This CDR3 comprises 14 residues. CDR3 region: CASSDRGPVGKQYF. The CDR3 bases are TGTGCCAGCAGTGATAGGGGCCCAGTAGGCAAGCAGTACTTC.

This clone was seen only a few times. V gene TRBV2 combines with J gene TRBJ2-7; 9 bases are shared with TRBD1. Looked up from germline, CDR1 is SNHLY and CDR2 is FYNNEI. This CDR3 has 13 amino acids. J was trimmed by 2 bases and V by 7 bases; bases with no gene match: 3. DNA for the CDR3: TGTGCCAGCAACAGACAGGGGGCCTACGAGCAGTACTTC. It is translated as CASNRQGAYEQYF.

About this clone itself: The identical CDR3 is also encoded by other nucleotide sequences in the sample. This sequence joins TRBV18 and TRBJ2-5; D is ambiguous. Germline CDR1 is KGHSH and CDR2 is LQKENI. V was clipped by 2 bases and J by 0 bases, with 4 bases between them. The CDR3 sequence is 13 residues long. The CDR3 coding sequence is TGTGCCAGCTCACCAGGACACCAAGAGACCCAGTACTTC. It codes for CASSPGHQETQYF. Full variable domain (remainder filled in from reference TRBV18 and TRBJ2-5): NAGVMQNPRHLVRRRGQEARLRCSPMKGHSHVYWYRQLPEEGLKFMVYLQKENIIDESGMPKERFSAEFPKEGPSILRIQQVVRGDSAAYFCASSPGHQETQYFGPGTRLLVL.

The chain uses TRBV27 and TRBJ2-3, with 7 bases fitting TRBD1. The germline V gene has CDR1 MNHEY and CDR2 SMNVEV (reference sequence). Trimming took 10 bases from V and 2 from J; bases not matched to a gene: 12. This CDR3 contains 15 residues. In nucleotides, the CDR3 is TGTGCCAACCGACGGACAGGCCGGAACACAGATACGCAGTATTTT. Translating it yields CANRRTGRNTDTQYF.

The chain carries TRBV5-1 and TRBJ2-7; tentative D call: TRBD2 (7 bases). Germline CDR1 is SGHRS and CDR2 is YFSETQ. The CDR3 runs 14 residues. V was clipped by 6 bases and J by 5 bases, with 18 bases between them. CDR3 residues: CASNNPGGLDEQYF. Here the CDR3 DNA reads TGCGCCAGCAACAACCCCGGGGGGCTCGACGAGCAGTACTTC.

The V and J genes are TRBV7-7 and TRBJ2-3; TRBD2 matches 10 bases. Germline CDR1 and CDR2: SSHAT and FNYEAQ (reference sequence). The CDR3 extends over 18 amino acids. J lost 2 bases, V lost 5 bases, and 13 bases had no gene match. CDR3 nucleotide sequence: TGTGCCAGCAGCCAGGGGGGCACTAGCGGGGCCTTCACAGATACGCAGTATTTT. Protein: CASSQGGTSGAFTDTQYF.